This T cell receptor (beta chain) was recovered during a study of CD8+ T cells in alopecia areata. Study context: Patients received oral tofacitinib, 5 to 10 mg twice daily, for moderate-to-severe alopecia areata. Study-wide points: In blood and scalp, many expanded lesional clones persisted during tofacitinib.

CDR1 SEHNR and CDR2 FQNEAQ come from the germline V gene (reference sequence). V dropped 0 bases and J dropped 5 bases, with 12 bases sitting between them. This CDR3 is built from 15 residues. RNA was extracted and reverse transcribed into cDNA as the sequencing template. The assay was immunoSEQ multiplex PCR, and TCRdb's table has in-frame clones only and misses some. The sample yields about 260,000 clones, 50% to 75% seen once. Remarks on this clone: Antigen specificity is unknown.

The treatment here: oral pan-JAK inhibitor, 5-10 mg twice daily. The chain combines TRBV7-9 with TRBJ2-3; D unclear. The sequence came from a human donor with alopecia areata. Sequenced here: CD4+ T cells sorted from blood, sampled around week 54, from a patient treated with tofacitinib. CDR3 DNA sequence: TGTGCCAGCAGCTTAGCAGGGTCTTGGGGAGATACGCAGTATTTT. It yields the protein CASSLAGSWGDTQYF.